Listed below are T cell receptor beta chains from one sample, sequenced in a study of regulatory T cells in long-lasting Graves disease. TCRdb ran MiXCR on the multiplex PCR reads and lists one entry per CDR3 protein. The table records around 400,000 distinct CDR3 sequences, over 20% of them present only once. The sequencing used peripheral blood mononuclear cells (PBMCs), collected when the disease was refractory, from a patient treated with antithyroid drugs. These receptors all come from a female donor with Graves disease. CDR3s include the opening cysteine and the closing phenylalanine or tryptophan. The D gene is left open where the match is weak. The listing skips clone size in some rows; elsewhere it reads once, few, many or a size class.

v_call	d_call	clone_size	j_call	cdr3_nt	cdr3_aa
TRBV28	TRBD2	once	TRBJ2-7	TGTGCCAGCAGTTCCTTACTCCAGCGGGAGCGGGAGCGCAGCGAGCAGTACTTC	CASSSLLQRERERSEQYF
TRBV5-1	TRBD2	few	TRBJ2-2	TGCGCCAGCAGCAGGGGGACTAGCGGCACCGGGGAGCTGTTTTTT	CASSRGTSGTGELFF
TRBV7-3	.	many	TRBJ2-5	TGTGCCAGCAGCCCGGGGGCCCAGGGCCAAGAGACCCAGTACTTC	CASSPGAQGQETQYF
TRBV15	.	.	TRBJ2-7	TGTGCCACCAGCAGAGTACTAGTCCATTCCTACGAGCAGTACTTC	CATSRVLVHSYEQYF
TRBV27	TRBD1	many	TRBJ1-2	TGTGCCAGCAGTTCCTACGAGGGGACAGCTAACTATGGCTACACCTTC	CASSSYEGTANYGYTF
TRBV12-3/TRBV12-4	TRBD2	few	TRBJ2-1	TGTGCCAGCAGTGGAGGGACTAGCGACTACAATGAGCAGTTCTTC	CASSGGTSDYNEQFF
TRBV7-8	.	.	TRBJ2-3	TGTGCCAGCAGCCCCGGGGAAGGGAGGTTCCCAGATACGCAGTATTTT	CASSPGEGRFPDTQYF
TRBV4-2	.	.	TRBJ1-4	TGTGCCAGCAGCCAAGATGAGGGCAGGCACAGTGAAAAACTGTTTTTT	CASSQDEGRHSEKLFF
TRBV19	.	few	TRBJ2-2	TGTGCCAGTAGTATCCGCAGGACACCGAACACCGGGGAGCTGTTTTTT	CASSIRRTPNTGELFF
TRBV30	.	.	TRBJ1-1	TGTGCCTGGACCCGCGGGGGCACTGAAGCTTTCTTT	CAWTRGGTEAFF
TRBV6-9	TRBD2	.	TRBJ2-7	TGTGCCAGCAGTTCCGTGAGCGGGAGGCCTGACTTC	CASSSVSGRPDF
TRBV19	.	.	TRBJ2-4	TGTGCCAGTAGTTCCGGGACACTGGGAAACATTCAGTACTTC	CASSSGTLGNIQYF
TRBV9	.	.	TRBJ1-3	TGTGCCAGCAGCGTAGAGGACGGTTACTCTGGAAACACCATATATTTT	CASSVEDGYSGNTIYF
TRBV25-1	TRBD2	many	TRBJ2-7	TGTGCCAGCAGTGAATATAGGACTAGCAGCTACGAGCAGTACTTC	CASSEYRTSSYEQYF
TRBV24-1	TRBD2	many	TRBJ2-5	TGTGCCACCAGTGACCGACCGGGACTAGCGGAAGAGACCCAGTACTTC	CATSDRPGLAEETQYF
TRBV7-9	.	many	TRBJ2-7	TGTGCCAGCATGCCACAGAGCTCCTACGAGCAGTACTTC	CASMPQSSYEQYF